These 22 T cell receptor beta chains share one sample of origin, sequenced in a study of Ad26.COV2.S vaccination and SARS-CoV-2 variants. Treatment of the sample: some 20 received Ad26.COV2.S at low or high dose, single or two shots; about five received placebo; per-sample allocation not given. Sampling was performed 63 days after the first vaccine or placebo injection. Measured with immunoSEQ multiplex PCR; TCRdb has only the in-frame clones, and not every one. The table records 350,000 to 500,000 clones, approximately 89% of them present only once. The source was peripheral blood, collected in a trial of Ad26.COV2.S vaccine versus placebo. All receptors come from a person between 18 and 60 years old who received the Ad26.COV2.S COVID-19 vaccine or a placebo.

The chain is built from TRBV2 and TRBJ2-3, with D unresolved. CDR3 length: 11 amino acids. CDR1 is SNHLY and CDR2 is FYNNEI in the germline V gene. V lost 6 bases to trimming and J lost 8 bases, with 9 bases between them. CDR3 in amino acids: CASREVVTQYF. CDR3 DNA sequence: TGTGCCAGCAGAGAGGTCGTTACGCAGTATTTT. The whole variable domain, filled in from reference TRBV2 and TRBJ2-3, reads EPEVTQTPSHQVTQMGQEVILRCVPISNHLYFYWYRQILGQKVEFLVSFYNNEISEKSEIFDDQFSVERPDGSNFTLKIRSTKLEDSAMYFCASREVVTQYFGPGTRLTVL.

This clone was counted between two and nine times. The rearrangement uses TRBV7-9 and TRBJ2-3; 7 bases agree with TRBD1. The CDR3 loop spans 16 amino acids. Germline loops: CDR1 SEHNR, CDR2 FQNEAQ (reference sequence). The trim removed 6 bases at V and 2 bases at J, leaving 11 bases unmatched. The chain's CDR3 is CASSQRQGAATDTQYF. The CDR3 nucleotides are TGTGCCAGCAGTCAAAGACAGGGAGCCGCCACAGATACGCAGTATTTT.

The chain links TRBV20-1 to TRBJ1-1; D not certain. CDR3 length: 11 amino acids. With 7 bases removed from V and 4 bases from J, the gap between germline ends came to 10 bases. CDR1 is DFQATT, CDR2 SNEGSKA, per germline (reference sequence). The CDR3 sequence: CSGRSGTEAFF. The CDR3 nucleotides read TGCAGTGGAAGAAGCGGCACTGAAGCTTTCTTT.

The chain links TRBV4-1 to TRBJ1-6; D call uncertain. The CDR3 has 17 amino acids. CDR1 and CDR2 from the germline V gene are MGHRA and YSYEKL. The V and J ends lost 0 bases and 3 bases respectively, with 12 bases between them. CDR3 residues: CASSQDKSALYNSPLHF. CDR3 nucleotide sequence: TGCGCCAGCAGCCAAGATAAATCGGCCCTCTATAATTCACCCCTCCACTTT.

The chain employs TRBV12-3 or TRBV12-4 and TRBJ2-7, with TRBD1 as a possible D gene (6 bases). The CDR3 loop spans 12 amino acids. V lost 8 bases and J 7 bases, leaving 15 bases between the germline ends. Here the CDR3 DNA reads TGTGCCAGCTCACCAGGGGTAAGGGAGCAGTACTTC. This translates into CASSPGVREQYF.

The genes are TRBV11-3 and TRBJ2-3; D is ambiguous. V lost 6 bases, J lost 0 bases, and 7 bases lay in between. Per the germline V gene, CDR1 is SGHNT and CDR2 is YENEEA. The CDR3 spans 13 residues. CDR3 region: CASSSSSTDTQYF. CDR3 nucleotides: TGTGCCAGCAGTTCATCTAGCACAGATACGCAGTATTTT.

The V and J genes are TRBV7-2 and TRBJ1-1; no clear D. Germline V CDR1 and CDR2: SGHTA, FQGNSA. The V end was cut by 5 bases, the J end by 7 bases, with 17 bases between. This CDR3 region has 14 residues. The chain's CDR3 is CASSPQVGPFEAFF. CDR3 sequence (DNA): TGTGCCAGCAGCCCACAAGTTGGTCCCTTTGAAGCTTTCTTT.

The chain links TRBV3-1 (or the pseudogene TRBV3-2) to TRBJ1-1; a possible D gene is TRBD1 (6 bases). The ends were cut back, 0 bases at V and 10 bases at J, with 12 bases in the middle. CDR1 is LGHDT, CDR2 YNNKEL, per germline (reference sequence). The CDR3 contains 13 residues. The CDR3 bases are TGTGCCAGCAGCCAAGATGTGGGGGCCGGAGCTTTCTTT. The encoded protein is CASSQDVGAGAFF.

The chain carries TRBV30 and TRBJ2-7; maybe TRBD1 (5 bases). The CDR3 has 11 residues. Germline assignment: CDR1 GTSNPN and CDR2 SVGIG (reference sequence). The CDR3, as DNA: TGTCTGTGCAGGGATATTGACGAGCAGTACGTC. Its protein product is CLCRDIDEQYV.

J is TRBJ2-7 and V is TRBV15, with 7 nucleotides matching TRBD1. Germline V gene sequence: CDR1 LNHNV, CDR2 YYDKDF (reference sequence). J gave up 3 bases and V 8 bases, and 4 bases lay outside the gene matches. This CDR3 spans 12 amino acids. CDR3 DNA: TGTGCCACCGAAGGACAGGACTACGAGCAGTACTTC. This encodes CATEGQDYEQYF.

The chain has TRBV5-1 and TRBJ2-7; D assignment may be TRBD1 or TRBD2 (6 bases each). CDR3 size: 14 residues. The germline CDR1 and CDR2 sequences are SGHRS and YFSETQ. The V and J ends lost 1 base and 1 base respectively, with 9 bases between them. CDR3: CASSLKGGSYEQYV. In nucleotides, the CDR3 is TGCGCCAGCAGCTTGAAGGGGGGTTCCTACGAGCAGTACGTC.

The chain couples TRBV13 to TRBJ2-2; a weak D match, TRBD2 (6 bases). Trimming cost V 0 bases and J 5 bases, with 16 bases left between them. The CDR3 runs 17 residues. The germline gives CDR1 PRHDT, CDR2 FYEKMQ (reference sequence). The CDR3 spells CASSLGFGQAGTGELFF. The DNA of the CDR3 is TGTGCCAGCAGCTTAGGTTTCGGGCAGGCGGGGACCGGGGAGCTGTTTTTT.

The chain uses TRBV23-1 and TRBJ1-4; 9 bases agree with TRBD1. TRBV23-1 qualifies as an ORF whose function is uncertain. The CDR3 sequence is 19 residues long. Germline trimming cut 2 bases from V and 1 base from J; bases unmatched to any gene: 11. This CDR3 is CASSQLKGQGGGTNEKLFF. CDR3 nucleotides: TGCGCCAGCAGTCAACTAAAGGGACAGGGAGGAGGAACTAATGAAAAACTGTTTTTT.

This chain connects TRBV5-4 to TRBJ1-1, with a weak D call TRBD1 (6 bases). Germline lookup yields CDR1 SGHNT and CDR2 YYREEE (reference sequence). V gave up 4 bases and J gave up 6 bases, with 22 bases separating them. The CDR3 loop spans 16 amino acids. CDR3 sequence reads: CASSQMGNRVLSEAFF. CDR3 coding DNA: TGTGCCAGCAGCCAAATGGGGAACAGGGTACTGTCTGAAGCTTTCTTT.

This chain uses TRBV6-1 with TRBJ1-5; weak D call: TRBD1 (6 bases). V was trimmed by 5 bases and J by 7 bases, leaving 15 bases between them. CDR1 and CDR2 (germline): MNHNS, SASEGT. The length of the CDR3 is 14 residues. This CDR3 reads CASSPQGQLQPQHF. CDR3 coding DNA: TGTGCCAGCAGTCCCCAGGGACAACTACAGCCCCAGCATTTT.

This chain links TRBV5-4 with TRBJ2-3, with 8 bases aligning to TRBD2. In germline, CDR1 is SGHNT, CDR2 YYREEE (reference sequence). Trimming took 2 bases from V and 5 from J; bases not matched to a gene: 7. The CDR3 has 15 amino acids. CDR3 in DNA: TGTGCCAGCAGCTTCCGGGAGGGGGGGAAAGATACGCAGTATTTT. It specifies CASSFREGGKDTQYF.

V usage is TRBV6-5 and J usage is TRBJ2-2, with TRBD1 identical over 8 bases. CDR1 is MNHEY and CDR2 is SVGAGI in the germline V gene. The CDR3 extends over 15 amino acids. V lost 4 bases to trimming and J lost 4 bases; unmatched junction nucleotides: 5. The CDR3 DNA follows: TGTGCCAGCAGTTCAGGGGGCGAGGGCACCGGGGAGCTGTTTTTT. It codes for CASSSGGEGTGELFF.

V is TRBV29-1 and J is TRBJ1-4; D remains unclear. V dropped 4 bases and J dropped 8 bases, with 17 bases sitting between them. Germline V gene sequence: CDR1 SQVTM, CDR2 ANQGSEA. The CDR3 totals 14 residues. The CDR3 coding sequence is TGCAGCGTTGCGGGGAGGCTAGCTAGGGAAAAACTGTTTTTT. Translated, it gives CSVAGRLAREKLFF. The complete variable domain, with remaining parts taken from reference TRBV29-1 and TRBJ1-4, reads SAVISQKPSRDICQRGTSLTIQCQVDSQVTMMFWYRQQPGQSLTLIATANQGSEATYESGFVIDKFPISRPNLTFSTLTVSNMSPEDSSIYLCSVAGRLAREKLFFGSGTQLSVL.

The chain links TRBV19 to TRBJ1-1; 9 bases match TRBD1. V shed 6 bases, J shed 3 bases, and the junction held 17 bases outside the gene matches. Germline lookup yields CDR1 LNHDA and CDR2 SQIVND (reference sequence). CDR3 size: 18 residues. As DNA, the CDR3 is TGTGCCAGTAGATGGGACTACAGGGGGCATAAAGGGTACACTGAAGCTTTCTTT. This gives the protein CASRWDYRGHKGYTEAFF. The variable domain in full, completed from reference TRBV19 and TRBJ1-1, reads DGGITQSPKYLFRKEGQNVTLSCEQNLNHDAMYWYRQDPGQGLRLIYYSQIVNDFQKGDIAEGYSVSREKKESFPLTVTSAQKNPTAFYLCASRWDYRGHKGYTEAFFGQGTRLTVV.

The chain is built from TRBV5-1 and TRBJ1-1; 8 positions agree with TRBD1. The CDR3 contains 14 residues. The J segment lost 3 bases and the V segment lost 4 bases, leaving 5 bases of the junction unmatched. Germline loops: CDR1 SGHRS, CDR2 YFSETQ. CDR3 nucleotides: TGCGCCAGCAGCACCAGGGGGCTGGACACTGAAGCTTTCTTT. This encodes CASSTRGLDTEAFF.

V and J are TRBV5-5 and TRBJ2-7; D gene uncertain. V was clipped by 2 bases and J by 2 bases, with 11 bases between them. Germline CDR1 and CDR2: SGHKS and YYEKEE (reference sequence). The CDR3 consists of 14 residues. For the CDR3, the DNA is TGTGCCAGCAGCTTAAGGCCCTTGACCTACGAGCAGTACTTC. Protein sequence: CASSLRPLTYEQYF. The variable domain in full, completed from reference TRBV5-5 and TRBJ2-7, reads DAGVTQSPTHLIKTRGQQVTLRCSPISGHKSVSWYQQVLGQGPQFIFQYYEKEERGRGNFPDRFSARQFPNYSSELNVNALLLGDSALYLCASSLRPLTYEQYFGPGTRLTVT.

V usage is TRBV11-3 and J usage is TRBJ2-6; 16 bases match TRBD2. Trimming removed 3 bases from V and 0 bases from J; junction bases left unmatched: 2. The CDR3 is 19 residues long. The germline V gene has CDR1 SGHNT and CDR2 YENEEA. The CDR3: CASSLGLAGGSSGANVLTF. The CDR3 region has the DNA TGTGCCAGCAGCTTGGGACTAGCGGGAGGGAGCTCTGGGGCCAACGTCCTGACTTTC.